Sequencing of this TCR beta chain was carried out in a study of shared clonotypes between healthy human individuals. Whole-study results and caveats: The low donor count limited represented genetic and exposure-history diversity.

Looked up from germline, CDR1 is SNHLY and CDR2 is FYNNEI. Losses at the gene ends were 7 bases for V and 4 bases for J; bases not matched to a gene: 2. The length of the CDR3 is 13 residues. A remark on this clone: Its cognate antigen is unknown.

Using immunoSEQ multiplex PCR, the repertoire was profiled, and TCRdb retains in-frame clones only, with some absent. Among roughly 2,300,000 clones listed, roughly 92% were seen once. This receptor was identified in a man younger than 35 in good health. Some clones in this sample may be carry-over from other donors' samples. The sequenced material came from naive CD4+ T cells from PBMCs. Subset here: CD45RA+ positively selected. The genes are TRBV2 and TRBJ2-5, with 11 bases lining up with TRBD2. The CDR3, as DNA: TGTGCCAGCACCGGACTAGCGGGAGAGACCCAGTACTTC. It translates to CASTGLAGETQYF.